Presented here are 14 T cell receptor beta chains from one specimen sequenced in a study of blood T cell repertoires in COVID-19. The method was immunoSEQ multiplex PCR; TCRdb's version includes in-frame clones alone and lacks a portion of them. Of 100,000 to 120,000 clones in the sample, approximately 81% were seen once. The sample was peripheral blood. Every receptor here comes from a man aged 40-49 years with acute or convalescent COVID-19.

The chain recombines TRBV6-5 with TRBJ1-5; D remains ambiguous. CDR1 is MNHEY and CDR2 is SVGAGI in the germline V gene. Trimming pared 7 bases from V and 2 bases from J, leaving 12 bases between. The CDR3 is made up of 14 amino acids. CDR3 loop: CASKKNNGNQPQHF. The CDR3 nucleotides read TGTGCCAGCAAAAAGAACAACGGCAATCAGCCCCAGCATTTT.

V gene TRBV9 combines with J gene TRBJ1-1, with a tentative D call TRBD1 (5 bases). This CDR3 has 15 amino acids. Germline values: CDR1 SGDLS, CDR2 YYNGEE. Trimming removed 4 bases from V and 1 base from J, with 14 bases in between. The CDR3 sequence is CASSTWGTPNTEAFF. CDR3 bases: TGTGCCAGCAGCACCTGGGGGACTCCGAACACTGAAGCTTTCTTT.

The chain couples TRBV2 to TRBJ1-2; 7 bases are a match to TRBD1. The CDR3 length is 15 residues. V lost 5 bases to trimming and J lost 0 bases; unmatched junction nucleotides: 6. Germline V gene data show CDR1 as SNHLY and CDR2 as FYNNEI. The CDR3 loop is CASSIRGDPNYGYTF. DNA of the CDR3: TGTGCCAGCAGTATCAGGGGGGACCCTAACTATGGCTACACCTTC. Drawing the rest from reference TRBV2 and TRBJ1-2, the complete variable domain is EPEVTQTPSHQVTQMGQEVILRCVPISNHLYFYWYRQILGQKVEFLVSFYNNEISEKSEIFDDQFSVERPDGSNFTLKIRSTKLEDSAMYFCASSIRGDPNYGYTFGSGTRLTVV.

The chain recombines TRBV6-6 with TRBJ1-4, with 10 bases matching TRBD1. This CDR3 spans 15 amino acids. Germline V gene lookup returns CDR1 MNHNY and CDR2 SVGAGI (reference sequence). V lost 5 bases to trimming and J lost 8 bases; unmatched junction nucleotides: 8. The CDR3 nucleotides read TGTGCCAGCAGTACTCGGACAGGGGGGGACGAAAAACTGTTTTTT. Protein product: CASSTRTGGDEKLFF.

This clone was picked up one time. This sequence joins TRBV7-9 and TRBJ2-1; TRBD2 might be the D (6 bases). There are 16 residues in the CDR3. Trimming left V 1 base short and J 4 bases short, with 14 bases between. The germline V gene has CDR1 SEHNR and CDR2 FQNEAQ (reference sequence). CDR3 sequence: CASSLVAGFEYNEQFF. CDR3 nucleotide sequence: TGTGCCAGCAGCTTAGTGGCGGGGTTCGAATACAATGAGCAGTTCTTC.

V is TRBV3-1 (or the pseudogene TRBV3-2) and J is TRBJ1-1, with a possible D match to TRBD1 (5 bases). Deletions cut 1 base from V and 5 bases from J, with 14 bases between. This CDR3 has 15 amino acids. Germline CDR1 is LGHDT and CDR2 is YNNKEL (reference sequence). The CDR3 DNA reads as TGTGCCAGCAGCCAAGGGCCTCGGGGGGGGACTGAAGCTTTCTTT. It yields the protein CASSQGPRGGTEAFF.

This clone was detected a few times. This chain uses TRBV7-6 with TRBJ2-5; 8 nucleotides agree with TRBD2. After removal of 1 base from V and 1 base from J, the junction contained 5 bases not matched to a gene. CDR3 length: 16 amino acids. CDR1 and CDR2 (germline): SGHVS, FNYEAQ. CDR3 sequence reads: CASSLGPAGAQETQYF. CDR3 nucleotide sequence: TGTGCCAGCAGCTTAGGGCCAGCGGGGGCCCAAGAGACCCAGTACTTC.

The rearrangement links TRBV24-1 to TRBJ2-6; 11 bases match TRBD1. J lost 1 base, V lost 4 bases, and 11 bases had no gene match. This CDR3 region has 20 residues. Germline V lookup: CDR1 KGHDR, CDR2 SFDVKD. CDR3 nucleotide sequence: TGTGCCACCAGTGAGCCAGGCGGAGGACAGGGGGCTTCTGGGGCCAACGTCCTGACTTTC. Its protein is CATSEPGGGQGASGANVLTF.

The chain combines TRBV5-3 with TRBJ2-7, with a weak D call TRBD1 (5 bases). TRBV5-3 is marked as an open reading frame, function uncertain. V dropped 1 base and J dropped 6 bases, with 14 bases sitting between them. The CDR3 is 14 amino acids. CDR3 loop: CARSLSTGKGEQYF. The CDR3 bases are TGTGCCAGAAGCTTGAGTACAGGAAAGGGCGAGCAGTACTTC.

The CDR3 nucleotides are TGTGCCAGCAGTGAGAGGGTGGAGGGTGGAAACATTCAGTACTTC. As protein: CASSERVEGGNIQYF. J is TRBJ2-4 and V is TRBV6-1, with D possibly matching TRBD2 (6 bases). This CDR3 has 15 residues. CDR1 and CDR2 (germline): MNHNS, SASEGT. V was shortened by 3 bases and J by 6 bases, with 15 bases between the two germline ends.

The chain has TRBV5-1 and TRBJ2-5; 8 nucleotides agree with TRBD2. CDR1 and CDR2 (germline): SGHRS, YFSETQ. V lost 5 bases, J lost 4 bases, and 7 bases stayed unmatched. The CDR3 runs to 14 residues. The CDR3, as DNA: TGCGCCAGCAGTTTCGGGGGGGCTGGAGAGACCCAGTACTTC. It specifies CASSFGGAGETQYF. The complete variable domain, with remaining parts taken from reference TRBV5-1 and TRBJ2-5, reads KAGVTQTPRYLIKTRGQQVTLSCSPISGHRSVSWYQQTPGQGLQFLFEYFSETQRNKGNFPGRFSGRQFSNSRSEMNVSTLELGDSALYLCASSFGGAGETQYFGPGTRLLVL.

J is TRBJ1-3 and V is TRBV20-1; 7 bases line up with TRBD1. Germline CDR1 reads DFQATT; CDR2 reads SNEGSKA (reference sequence). J lost 4 bases, V lost 3 bases, and 6 bases had no gene match. There are 14 residues in the CDR3. Here the CDR3 reads CSASAGGTGNTIYF. For the CDR3, the DNA is TGCAGTGCTAGTGCAGGGGGTACCGGAAACACCATATATTTT.

The genes are TRBV27 and TRBJ2-3; 10 positions agree with TRBD2. Germline CDR1 reads MNHEY; CDR2 reads SMNVEV (reference sequence). The CDR3 consists of 16 residues. The trim removed 8 bases at V and 0 bases at J, leaving 8 bases unmatched. CDR3 amino acids: CASRTSGFFSTDTQYF. The CDR3 DNA sequence: TGTGCCAGCCGGACTAGCGGTTTCTTTAGCACAGATACGCAGTATTTT.

About this clone itself: At one boundary the junction diverges from the germline segment, which might be a read error. The chain employs TRBV18 and TRBJ2-7; 8 positions agree with TRBD1. This CDR3 comprises 13 residues. Germline assignment: CDR1 KGHSH and CDR2 LQKENI. DNA for the CDR3: TGTGCCAGCTCACCACATGACAGGGGTCGACCCTTCTTC. It specifies CASSPHDRGRPFF.